These 7 T cell receptor beta chains share one sample of origin, sequenced in a study of shared clonotypes between healthy human individuals. In the naive CD8 group, cells lacked CD45RO and were positively selected for CCR7, so terminally differentiated effector memory CD45RA+ cells were left out. Produced via immunoSEQ multiplex PCR; TCRdb's table is partial and in-frame only. Counted here are about 2 million clones, approximately 94% occurring once; the ten biggest clones make up around 1.1%. Sequenced: naive CD8+ T cells sorted from blood. The source of these receptors is a man between 18 and 29 years old in good health.

To note about this clone: The sample carries other DNA sequences with the same CDR3. The chain recombines TRBV6-1 with TRBJ2-7; TRBD1 is a possible D gene (6 bases). The ends were cut back, 1 base at V and 4 bases at J, with 8 bases in the middle. The CDR3 contains 13 residues. Germline lookup yields CDR1 MNHNS and CDR2 SASEGT. CDR3 amino acids: CASSEVRGYEQYF. The CDR3 DNA is TGTGCCAGCAGTGAAGTTAGGGGGTACGAGCAGTACTTC.

This rearrangement joins TRBV7-3 to TRBJ1-4; weak D call: TRBD1 (5 bases). The CDR3 spans 13 residues. Deletions cut 8 bases from V and 3 bases from J, with 10 bases between. Germline V lookup: CDR1 SGHTA, CDR2 FQGTGA. As DNA, the CDR3 is TGTGCCAGCTGTGGGGCCGCTAATGAAAAACTGTTTTTT. Residues: CASCGAANEKLFF.

V gene TRBV7-9 combines with J gene TRBJ2-5; 10 positions match TRBD2. Unmatched junction bases numbered 3, after V lost 5 bases and J lost 3 bases. This CDR3 region has 14 residues. Per germline, CDR1 SEHNR and CDR2 FQNEAQ (reference sequence). The CDR3 loop is CASSESGGEETQYF. The CDR3 DNA sequence: TGTGCCAGCAGCGAAAGCGGGGGGGAAGAGACCCAGTACTTC.

This chain connects TRBV27 to TRBJ2-7; the D is unclear. CDR3 length: 15 amino acids. Germline values: CDR1 MNHEY, CDR2 SMNVEV (reference sequence). V was cut by 2 bases and J by 3 bases, with 14 bases left in between. The CDR3 here is CASSLPAAGFYEQYF. The CDR3 DNA is TGTGCCAGCAGTTTACCGGCGGCAGGATTCTACGAGCAGTACTTC.

The rearrangement joins TRBV18 to TRBJ2-3; D not certain. CDR1 and CDR2 (germline): KGHSH, LQKENI. The CDR3 loop spans 16 amino acids. Deletions cut 3 bases from V and 0 bases from J, with 13 bases between. The DNA for the CDR3 is TGTGCCAGCTCACCTCCGGACGGTGCTAGCACAGATACGCAGTATTTT. Translation: CASSPPDGASTDTQYF.

The chain couples TRBV6-1 to TRBJ2-7; D is unclear. Germline V gene lookup returns CDR1 MNHNS and CDR2 SASEGT. The CDR3 spans 14 residues. V was clipped by 2 bases and J by 2 bases, with 10 bases between them. CDR3 sequence reads: CASSELSFPYEQYF. The CDR3 DNA reads TGTGCCAGCAGTGAACTTTCCTTTCCCTACGAGCAGTACTTC.

This clone was detected once. V usage is TRBV6-1 and J usage is TRBJ1-3; the D is unclear. CDR3 length: 15 residues. V was pared by 3 bases and J by 5 bases, with 14 bases between. CDR1 and CDR2 from the germline V gene are MNHNS and SASEGT. As DNA, the CDR3 is TGTGCCAGCAGTGACATTGGGTCAGTAAGAAACACCATATATTTT. Protein product: CASSDIGSVRNTIYF.